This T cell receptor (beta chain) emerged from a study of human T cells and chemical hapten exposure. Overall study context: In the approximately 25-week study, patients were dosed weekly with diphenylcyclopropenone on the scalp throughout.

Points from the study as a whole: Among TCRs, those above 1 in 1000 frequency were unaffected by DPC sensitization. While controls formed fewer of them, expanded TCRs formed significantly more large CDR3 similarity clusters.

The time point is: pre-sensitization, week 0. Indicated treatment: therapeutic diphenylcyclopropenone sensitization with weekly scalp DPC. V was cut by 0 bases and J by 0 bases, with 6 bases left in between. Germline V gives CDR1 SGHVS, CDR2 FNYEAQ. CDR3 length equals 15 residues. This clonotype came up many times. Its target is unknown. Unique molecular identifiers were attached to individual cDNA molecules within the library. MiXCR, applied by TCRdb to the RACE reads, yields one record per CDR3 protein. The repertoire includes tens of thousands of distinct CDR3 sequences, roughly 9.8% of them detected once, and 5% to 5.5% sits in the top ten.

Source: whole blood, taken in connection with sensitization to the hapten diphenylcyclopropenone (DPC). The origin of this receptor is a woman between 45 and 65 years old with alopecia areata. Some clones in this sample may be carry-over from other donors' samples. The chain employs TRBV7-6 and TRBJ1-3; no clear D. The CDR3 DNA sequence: TGTGCCAGCAGCTTAGCTGCCTTCTCTGGAAACACCATATATTTT. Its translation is CASSLAAFSGNTIYF.